Listed below are T cell receptor beta chains from one sample, sequenced in a study of T cell responses to AZD1222 COVID-19 vaccine. The table came from immunoSEQ multiplex PCR; TCRdb's copy has only in-frame clones and leaves some out. Here the sample spans about 120,000 clones, about 88% being singletons. The sequencing used peripheral blood, collected 28 days after the second AZD1222 dose. All receptors derive from an adult who received the AZD1222 COVID-19 vaccine. CDR3s include the opening cysteine and the closing phenylalanine or tryptophan. The D gene is left open where the match is weak. Clone sizes are given selectively: once, few, many, or a class where the clone is expanded.

D: -; length: 14; V: TRBV11-1; J: TRBJ1-1; size: -; DNA: TGTGCCAGCAGCTCCCGTCGGGGTCCCACTGAAGCTTTCTTT; CDR3: CASSSRRGPTEAFF
D: -; length: 14; V: TRBV2; J: TRBJ1-2; size: -; DNA: TGTGCCAGCATCGTTGGAGGCAGGGACTATGGCTACACCTTC; CDR3: CASIVGGRDYGYTF
D: -; length: 17; V: TRBV2; J: TRBJ2-4; size: few; DNA: TGTGCCAGCAGTGAAGTTAGGGCGGCCCGAGCCAAAAACATTCAGTACTTC; CDR3: CASSEVRAARAKNIQYF
D: TRBD1; length: 14; V: TRBV30; J: TRBJ2-3; size: -; DNA: TGTGCCTGGAGTCAGGGGGTTTCGACAGATACGCAGTATTTT; CDR3: CAWSQGVSTDTQYF
D: -; length: 17; V: TRBV27; J: TRBJ1-6; size: -; DNA: TGTGCCAGCAGTTTTCGAAACCCGGGACTGATCAATTCACCCCTCCACTTT; CDR3: CASSFRNPGLINSPLHF
D: -; length: 17; V: TRBV10-3; J: TRBJ1-6; size: -; DNA: TGTGCCATCAGTGAGCCCAGGGCCCTCCAGACTAATTCACCCCTCCACTTT; CDR3: CAISEPRALQTNSPLHF
D: -; length: 16; V: TRBV18; J: TRBJ1-5; size: -; DNA: TGTGCCAGCTCACCTGGAATGGGTGGAGGAGGCCAGCCCCAGCATTTT; CDR3: CASSPGMGGGGQPQHF
D: -; length: 12; V: TRBV11-3; J: TRBJ1-1; size: few; DNA: TGTGCCAGCAGCCCGGTTTACACTGAAGCTTTCTTT; CDR3: CASSPVYTEAFF
D: -; length: 18; V: TRBV21-1; J: TRBJ2-2; size: -; DNA: TGTGCCAGCAGCAACGTGGGCCCCGGGGGCCCTTTGGGCGGGGAGCTGTTTTTT; CDR3: CASSNVGPGGPLGGELFF
D: TRBD1; length: 14; V: TRBV5-5; J: TRBJ1-1; size: -; DNA: TGTGCCAGCAGCATAGGGACAGGGAACACTGAAGCTTTCTTT; CDR3: CASSIGTGNTEAFF
D: -; length: 15; V: TRBV11-3; J: TRBJ2-2; size: -; DNA: TGTGCCAGCAGCTTATCTGGGTCGGACACCGGGGAGCTGTTTTTT; CDR3: CASSLSGSDTGELFF
D: TRBD2; length: 15; V: TRBV9; J: TRBJ2-1; size: -; DNA: TGTGCCAGCAGCGTAACCGGGGGGGCCTACAATGAGCAGTTCTTC; CDR3: CASSVTGGAYNEQFF
D: TRBD1; length: 13; V: TRBV4-1; J: TRBJ1-5; size: -; DNA: TGCGCCAGCGGGACAGGGGTCAATCAGCCCCAGCATTTT; CDR3: CASGTGVNQPQHF
D: TRBD1; length: 14; V: TRBV27; J: TRBJ1-4; size: -; DNA: TGTGCCAGCAGCCCACAGGGGGCGCGGGAAAAACTGTTTTTT; CDR3: CASSPQGAREKLFF
D: -; length: 17; V: TRBV4-3; J: TRBJ2-3; size: -; DNA: TGCGCCAGCAGCCACCTCATTCCGGGACAAGGCACAGATACGCAGTATTTT; CDR3: CASSHLIPGQGTDTQYF
D: TRBD1; length: 17; V: TRBV3-1/TRBV3-2; J: TRBJ1-5; size: -; DNA: TGTGCCAGCAGCCCTTCGGGACAGGGAAGGAGCAATCAGCCCCAGCATTTT; CDR3: CASSPSGQGRSNQPQHF
D: -; length: 15; V: TRBV6-6; J: TRBJ2-6; size: once; DNA: TGTGCCAGCAACAGGGGAGGTGCTGGGGCCAACGTCCTGACTTTC; CDR3: CASNRGGAGANVLTF
D: -; length: 15; V: TRBV4-3; J: TRBJ2-7; size: few; DNA: TGCGCCAGCAGCCCGGGGACGGATCACTCCTACGAGCAGTACTTC; CDR3: CASSPGTDHSYEQYF
D: -; length: 15; V: TRBV9; J: TRBJ2-7; size: -; DNA: TGTGCCAGCAGCGTAGATTGGGGGTCCTCCTACGAGCAGTACTTC; CDR3: CASSVDWGSSYEQYF
D: TRBD1; length: 13; V: TRBV3-1/TRBV3-2; J: TRBJ1-1; size: -; DNA: TGTGCCAGCGGGACAGGGGAGAACACTGAAGCTTTCTTT; CDR3: CASGTGENTEAFF
D: -; length: 15; V: TRBV6-5; J: TRBJ1-2; size: -; DNA: TGTGCCAGCAGTTACTTAGGTGGCCAGGGCTATGGCTACACCTTC; CDR3: CASSYLGGQGYGYTF
D: -; length: 15; V: TRBV4-3; J: TRBJ2-1; size: -; DNA: TGCGCCAGCAGTCCCGACAGGAGCTCCTACAATGAGCAGTTCTTC; CDR3: CASSPDRSSYNEQFF
D: TRBD2; length: 16; V: TRBV5-4; J: TRBJ2-5; size: -; DNA: TGTGCCAGCAGCTCGGGACTAGCGGGGGAGCGAGAGACCCAGTACTTC; CDR3: CASSSGLAGERETQYF
D: -; length: 11; V: TRBV30; J: TRBJ1-1; size: -; DNA: TGTGCCTGGCCAGAGGGCGGTGAAGCTTTCTTT; CDR3: CAWPEGGEAFF
D: -; length: 13; V: TRBV5-1; J: TRBJ2-5; size: -; DNA: TGCGCCAGCAGCTTGGCGTTCCAAGAGACCCAGTACTTC; CDR3: CASSLAFQETQYF